The rows below give T cell receptor beta chains drawn from one sample of a study of blood T cell repertoires in COVID-19. Sequenced by immunoSEQ multiplex PCR; TCRdb stores in-frame clones only, minus some. The table has about 69,000 clones, under 85% seen once; the top ten hold 16%. Sequencing was done on a sample of peripheral blood. The receptors derive from a man between 60 and 70 years old with acute or convalescent COVID-19. Each CDR3 is given with its conserved first and last residue. The D gene is left open where the match is weak. Where a row states a size, it is once, few, many or the class of an expanded clone; other rows omit it.

clone size	V gene	J gene	D gene	CDR3 DNA	CDR3 protein
NA	TRBV19	TRBJ1-2	NA	TGTGCCAGTAGTATAGAGGCAGGGGCCTATGGCTACACCTTC	CASSIEAGAYGYTF
NA	TRBV6-1	TRBJ1-1	NA	TGTGCCAGCAGTGAACAGGGGTCCCAACTGAACACTGAAGCTTTCTTT	CASSEQGSQLNTEAFF
NA	TRBV30	TRBJ2-2	TRBD2	TGTGCCTGCCGACTAGCGTCGAACACCGGGGAGCTGTTTTTT	CACRLASNTGELFF
few	TRBV15	TRBJ1-1	NA	TGTGCCACCAGCCCGGGAGTGAACACTGAAGCTTTCTTT	CATSPGVNTEAFF
NA	TRBV9	TRBJ2-7	TRBD1	TGTGCCAGCAGCATCTCGGGACAGAGCTCCTACGAGCAGTACTTC	CASSISGQSSYEQYF
once	TRBV9	TRBJ1-6	TRBD1	TGTGCCAGCAGCCCTCTGACAGGGACAAATAATTCACCCCTCCACTTT	CASSPLTGTNNSPLHF
NA	TRBV3-1/TRBV3-2	TRBJ1-1	NA	TGTGCCAGCAGCCGGACCGTGGGAGCGGTGAACACTGAAGCTTTCTTT	CASSRTVGAVNTEAFF
medium-sized	TRBV5-6	TRBJ1-1	TRBD1	TGTGCCAGCAGCTTGTTCGGTAAAGGGGGCAACACTGAAGCTTTCTTT	CASSLFGKGGNTEAFF
few	TRBV7-3	TRBJ2-2	NA	TGTGCCAGCAGCTTAGGGGCAGGGAACACCGGGGAGCTGTTTTTT	CASSLGAGNTGELFF
NA	TRBV5-5	TRBJ1-2	TRBD1	TGTGCCAGCAGCTTGGGGGGGACAGGGTCTCTCTATGGCTACACCTTC	CASSLGGTGSLYGYTF
NA	TRBV6-6	TRBJ2-3	NA	TGTGCCAGCAGTGGCTCCTCAACTAAACGCGCAGATACGCAGTATTTT	CASSGSSTKRADTQYF
NA	TRBV29-1	TRBJ2-6	TRBD1	TGCAGCGTTGAGTTTTCTCATAAACAGGGGGGCTCTGGGGCCAACGTCCTGACTTTC	CSVEFSHKQGGSGANVLTF
NA	TRBV9	TRBJ2-6	NA	TGTGCCAGCAGCGTAGCTTTTAGCTCTGGGGCCAACGTCCTGACTTTC	CASSVAFSSGANVLTF
NA	TRBV11-3	TRBJ2-1	TRBD2	TGTGCCAGCAGCTTAGATCGGGGGGGATCCTACAATGAGCAGTTCTTC	CASSLDRGGSYNEQFF
NA	TRBV7-6	TRBJ2-1	TRBD2	TGTGCCAGCAGCTTAGGGCGGCGCGGGGGCTCCTACAATGAGCAGTTCTTC	CASSLGRRGGSYNEQFF
NA	TRBV14	TRBJ1-6	TRBD1	TGTGCCAGCAGCCGCAGGGGGGATAATTCACCCCTCCACTTT	CASSRRGDNSPLHF
NA	TRBV5-6	TRBJ1-2	TRBD1	TGTGCCAGCAGCTTATCCAGGGGGCTAGGCTACACCTTC	CASSLSRGLGYTF
NA	TRBV7-2	TRBJ2-1	NA	TGTGCCAGCAGCATAACCCCAGGAACCTACAATGAGCAGTTCTTC	CASSITPGTYNEQFF
NA	TRBV7-2	TRBJ2-5	TRBD2	TGTGCCAGCAGTCCTAGCGGGGGGGCCGGAGAGACCCAGTACTTC	CASSPSGGAGETQYF
NA	TRBV7-2	TRBJ1-2	NA	TGTGCCAGCAGCCCGGGGTCAGGGGCCCGGGGCTACACCTTC	CASSPGSGARGYTF
once	TRBV15	TRBJ1-6	TRBD1	TGTGCCTCCTCTATCGGGACAGGGGAGTCACCCCTCCACTTT	CASSIGTGESPLHF
NA	TRBV2	TRBJ2-2	NA	TGTGCCAGCATAGTACAGGGTGGGACCGGGGAGCTGTTTTTT	CASIVQGGTGELFF
NA	TRBV5-8	TRBJ1-5	TRBD1	TGTGCCAGCAGCTTGGGCGAAGGGACAGGGGGCCCACATCAGCCCCAGCATTTT	CASSLGEGTGGPHQPQHF
once	TRBV6-5	TRBJ2-6	TRBD1	TGTGCCAGCAGGCGACAGGGGTCCGGGGCCAACGTCCTGACTTTC	CASRRQGSGANVLTF
NA	TRBV5-1	TRBJ2-7	NA	TGCGCCAGCAGCCTTTCGACAGGCACCTACGAGCAGTACTTC	CASSLSTGTYEQYF